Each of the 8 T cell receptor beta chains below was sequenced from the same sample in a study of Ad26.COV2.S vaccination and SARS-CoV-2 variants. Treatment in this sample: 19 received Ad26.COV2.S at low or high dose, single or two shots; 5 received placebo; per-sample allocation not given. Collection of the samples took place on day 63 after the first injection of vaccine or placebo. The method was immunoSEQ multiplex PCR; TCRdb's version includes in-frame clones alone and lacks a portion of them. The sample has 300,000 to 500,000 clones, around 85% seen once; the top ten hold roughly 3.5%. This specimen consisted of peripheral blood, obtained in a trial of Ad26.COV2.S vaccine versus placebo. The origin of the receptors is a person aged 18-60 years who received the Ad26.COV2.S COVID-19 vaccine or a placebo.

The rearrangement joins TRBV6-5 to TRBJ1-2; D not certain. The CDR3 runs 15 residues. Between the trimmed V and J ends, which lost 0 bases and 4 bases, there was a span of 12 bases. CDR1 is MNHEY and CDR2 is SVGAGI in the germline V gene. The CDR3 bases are TGTGCCAGCAGTTACTCGACGGCGGCGGGCTATGGCTACACCTTC. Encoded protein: CASSYSTAAGYGYTF.

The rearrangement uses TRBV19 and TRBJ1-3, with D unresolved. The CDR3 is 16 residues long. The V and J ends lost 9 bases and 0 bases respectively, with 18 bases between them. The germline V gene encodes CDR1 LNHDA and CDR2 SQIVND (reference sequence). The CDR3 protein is CASRDFVQNSGNTIYF. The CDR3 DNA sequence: TGTGCCAGCCGAGATTTCGTCCAAAACTCTGGAAACACCATATATTTT.

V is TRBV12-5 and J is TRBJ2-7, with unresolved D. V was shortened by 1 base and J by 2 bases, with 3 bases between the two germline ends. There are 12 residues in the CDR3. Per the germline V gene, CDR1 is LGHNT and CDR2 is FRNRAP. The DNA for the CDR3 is TGTGCTAGTGGTTTGGGTACCTACGAGCAGTACTTC. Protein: CASGLGTYEQYF.

DNA of the CDR3: TGTGCCAGTAGTTCGACCGGGACAGGGGCCGGGGAGCTGTTTTTT. It yields the protein CASSSTGTGAGELFF. The chain joins TRBV19 to TRBJ2-2, with 10 bases lining up with TRBD1. Germline CDR1 LNHDA, CDR2 SQIVND (reference sequence). This CDR3 has 15 residues. The ends lost 5 bases at V and 6 bases at J; junction bases unmatched: 6.

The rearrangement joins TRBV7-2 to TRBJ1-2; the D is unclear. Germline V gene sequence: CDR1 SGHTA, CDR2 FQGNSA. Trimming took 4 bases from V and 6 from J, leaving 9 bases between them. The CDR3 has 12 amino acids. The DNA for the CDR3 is TGTGCCAGCAGCTCCGGCCACGATGGCTACACCTTC. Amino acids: CASSSGHDGYTF.

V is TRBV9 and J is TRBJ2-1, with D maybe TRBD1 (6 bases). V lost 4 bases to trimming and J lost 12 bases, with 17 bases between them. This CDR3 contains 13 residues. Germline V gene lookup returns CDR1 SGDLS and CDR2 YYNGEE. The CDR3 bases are TGTGCCAGCAGCAGGGGGACAACCCCGGGGCAGTTCTTC. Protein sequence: CASSRGTTPGQFF.

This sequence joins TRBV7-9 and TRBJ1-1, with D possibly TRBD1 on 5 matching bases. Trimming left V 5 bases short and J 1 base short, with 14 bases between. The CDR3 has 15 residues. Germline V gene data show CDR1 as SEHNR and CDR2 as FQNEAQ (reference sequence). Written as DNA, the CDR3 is TGTGCCAGCAGCGAGCAGGGTGTACGGAACACTGAAGCTTTCTTT. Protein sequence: CASSEQGVRNTEAFF.

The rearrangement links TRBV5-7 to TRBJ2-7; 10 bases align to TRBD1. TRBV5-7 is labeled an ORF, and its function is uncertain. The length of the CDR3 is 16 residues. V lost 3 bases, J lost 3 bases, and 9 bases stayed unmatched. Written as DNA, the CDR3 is TGTGCCAGCAGCTCACCTCCTAGGGACAGGGGCTACGAGCAGTACTTC. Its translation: CASSSPPRDRGYEQYF.